This T cell receptor beta chain was identified during a study of blood T cell repertoires in COVID-19. About the research overall: COVID-19 samples from acute and convalescent phases originated in the United States, Italy and Spain. PBMCs, B-cell-depleted T cells, or T cells were the source of the cDNA or gDNA that made up the material.

Categorization into cohorts depended on clinical history that participants reported. All exposed participants met a person with COVID-19 within 2 weeks before entering the study. This CDR3 spans 13 amino acids. The V end was cut by 2 bases, the J end by 3 bases, with 10 bases between. Per germline, CDR1 GTSNPN and CDR2 SVGIG (reference sequence). The repertoire was sequenced with immunoSEQ multiplex PCR; TCRdb's copy has only in-frame clones and lacks some. The top ten hold 2.9% of the sample, which has some 300,000 clones, roughly 90% seen once. Sequencing was done on a sample of PBMCs or T cells enriched from blood (not recorded which). This TCR derives from a woman in her forties or fifties who had been exposed to COVID-19. This chain uses TRBV30 with TRBJ1-2; possibly TRBD1 for D (5 bases). The CDR3 protein is CAWSRGTDYGYTF. DNA for the CDR3: TGTGCCTGGAGTCGGGGGACCGACTATGGCTACACCTTC.